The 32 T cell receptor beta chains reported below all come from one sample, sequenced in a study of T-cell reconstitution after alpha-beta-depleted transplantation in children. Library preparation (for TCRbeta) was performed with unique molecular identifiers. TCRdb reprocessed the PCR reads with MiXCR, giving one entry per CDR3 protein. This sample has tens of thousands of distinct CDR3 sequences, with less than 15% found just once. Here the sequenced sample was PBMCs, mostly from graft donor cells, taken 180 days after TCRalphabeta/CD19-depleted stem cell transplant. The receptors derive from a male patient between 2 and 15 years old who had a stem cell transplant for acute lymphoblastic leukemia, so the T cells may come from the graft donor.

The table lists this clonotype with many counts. The CDR3 loop reads CASSLGWGHGRTDTQYF. The CDR3 DNA reads TGTGCCAGCAGCTTGGGGTGGGGACACGGGCGCACAGATACGCAGTATTTT. The rearrangement joins TRBV5-6 to TRBJ2-3; a possible D gene is TRBD1 (6 bases). The CDR3 spans 17 residues. V lost 0 bases, J lost 1 base, and 15 bases lay in between. Germline-derived CDR1 and CDR2 are SGHDT and YYEEEE.

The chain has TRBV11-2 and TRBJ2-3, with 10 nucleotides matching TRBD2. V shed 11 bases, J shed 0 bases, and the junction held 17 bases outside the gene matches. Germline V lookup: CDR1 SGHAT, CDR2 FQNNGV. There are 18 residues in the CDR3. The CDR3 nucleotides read TGTGCCCAGGGCCCGGGGGCTAGCGGGGGTCGAAGCACAGATACGCAGTATTTT. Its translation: CAQGPGASGGRSTDTQYF.

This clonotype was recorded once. The CDR3 DNA follows: TGTGCCAGCAGCTTGACTAGCGCTGGAGATACGCAGTATTTT. Amino acids: CASSLTSAGDTQYF. V and J are TRBV7-2 and TRBJ2-3; 8 nucleotides line up with TRBD2. This CDR3 spans 14 amino acids. From germline, CDR1 is SGHTA and CDR2 FQGNSA. Trimming took 3 bases from V and 5 from J; bases not matched to a gene: 4.

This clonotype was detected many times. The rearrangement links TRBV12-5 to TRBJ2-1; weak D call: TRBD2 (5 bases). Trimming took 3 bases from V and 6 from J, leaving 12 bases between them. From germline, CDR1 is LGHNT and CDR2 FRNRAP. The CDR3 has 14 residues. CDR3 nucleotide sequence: TGTGCTAGTGGTTTAGGCGGGCCTGGCAATGAGCAGTTCTTC. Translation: CASGLGGPGNEQFF.

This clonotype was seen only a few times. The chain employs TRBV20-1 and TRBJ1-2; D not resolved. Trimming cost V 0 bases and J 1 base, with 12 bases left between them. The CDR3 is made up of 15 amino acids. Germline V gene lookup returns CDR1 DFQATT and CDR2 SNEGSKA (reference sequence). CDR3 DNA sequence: TGCAGTGCTAGAGATCGACACCCCCTTAACTATGGCTACACCTTC. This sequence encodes CSARDRHPLNYGYTF.

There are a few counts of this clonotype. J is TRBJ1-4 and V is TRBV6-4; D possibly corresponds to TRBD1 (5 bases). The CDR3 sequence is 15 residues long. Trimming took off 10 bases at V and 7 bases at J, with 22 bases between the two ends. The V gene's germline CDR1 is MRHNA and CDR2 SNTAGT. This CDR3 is CATTPTWGGGEKLFF. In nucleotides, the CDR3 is TGTGCCACTACACCCACGTGGGGGGGTGGTGAAAAACTGTTTTTT.

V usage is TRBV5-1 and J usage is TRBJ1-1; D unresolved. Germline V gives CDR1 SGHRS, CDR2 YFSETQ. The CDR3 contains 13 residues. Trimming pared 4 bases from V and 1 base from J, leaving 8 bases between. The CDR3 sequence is CASSPAENTEAFF. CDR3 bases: TGCGCCAGCAGCCCCGCGGAGAACACTGAAGCTTTCTTT.

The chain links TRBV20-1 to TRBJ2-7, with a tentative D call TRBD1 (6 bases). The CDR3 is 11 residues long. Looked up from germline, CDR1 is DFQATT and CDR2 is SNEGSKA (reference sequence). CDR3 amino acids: CMQGNSYEQYF. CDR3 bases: TGCATGCAGGGGAACTCCTACGAGCAGTACTTC.

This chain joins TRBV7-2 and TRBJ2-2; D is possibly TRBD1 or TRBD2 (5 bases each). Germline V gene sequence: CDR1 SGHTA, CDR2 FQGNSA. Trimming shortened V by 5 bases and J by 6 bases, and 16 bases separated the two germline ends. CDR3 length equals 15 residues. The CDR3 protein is CASSRKTVEAGELFF. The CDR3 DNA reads TGTGCCAGCAGCCGGAAGACAGTGGAGGCCGGGGAGCTGTTTTTT.

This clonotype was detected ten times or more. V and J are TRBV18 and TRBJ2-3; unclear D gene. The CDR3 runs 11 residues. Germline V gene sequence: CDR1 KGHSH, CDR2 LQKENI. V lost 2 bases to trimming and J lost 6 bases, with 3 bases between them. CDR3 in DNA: TGTGCCAGCTCACCAACGGATACGCAGTATTTT. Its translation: CASSPTDTQYF. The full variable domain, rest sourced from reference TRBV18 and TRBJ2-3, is NAGVMQNPRHLVRRRGQEARLRCSPMKGHSHVYWYRQLPEEGLKFMVYLQKENIIDESGMPKERFSAEFPKEGPSILRIQQVVRGDSAAYFCASSPTDTQYFGPGTRLTVL.

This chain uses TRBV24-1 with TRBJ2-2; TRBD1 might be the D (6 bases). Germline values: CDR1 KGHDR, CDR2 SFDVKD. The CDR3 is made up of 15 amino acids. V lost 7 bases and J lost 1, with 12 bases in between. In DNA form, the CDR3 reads TGTGCCACCAGCGGATACAGGGAGAACACCGGGGAGCTGTTTTTT. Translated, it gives CATSGYRENTGELFF.

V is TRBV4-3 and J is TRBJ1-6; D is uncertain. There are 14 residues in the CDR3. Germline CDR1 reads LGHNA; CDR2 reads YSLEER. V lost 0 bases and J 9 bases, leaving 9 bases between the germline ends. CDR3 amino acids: CASSQDRGSSPLHF. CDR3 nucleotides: TGCGCCAGCAGCCAAGACAGAGGATCTTCACCCCTCCACTTT.

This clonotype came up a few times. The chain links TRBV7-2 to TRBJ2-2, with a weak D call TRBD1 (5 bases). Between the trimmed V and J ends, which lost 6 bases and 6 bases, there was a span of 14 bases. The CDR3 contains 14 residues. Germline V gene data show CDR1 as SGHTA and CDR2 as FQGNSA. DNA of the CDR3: TGTGCCAGCAGATCACAGGTCAAGGCCGGGGAGCTGTTTTTT. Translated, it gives CASRSQVKAGELFF.

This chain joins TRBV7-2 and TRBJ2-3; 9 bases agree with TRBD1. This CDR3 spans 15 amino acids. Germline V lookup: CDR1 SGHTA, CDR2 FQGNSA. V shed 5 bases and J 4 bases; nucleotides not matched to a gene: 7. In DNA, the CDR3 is TGTGCCAGCAGCCTCTCGAGACAGGGGGCAGATACGCAGTATTTT. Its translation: CASSLSRQGADTQYF. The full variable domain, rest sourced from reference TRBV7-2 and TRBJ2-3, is GAGVSQSPSNKVTEKGKDVELRCDPISGHTALYWYRQSLGQGLEFLIYFQGNSAPDKSGLPSDRFSAERTGGSVSTLTIQRTQQEDSAVYLCASSLSRQGADTQYFGPGTRLTVL.

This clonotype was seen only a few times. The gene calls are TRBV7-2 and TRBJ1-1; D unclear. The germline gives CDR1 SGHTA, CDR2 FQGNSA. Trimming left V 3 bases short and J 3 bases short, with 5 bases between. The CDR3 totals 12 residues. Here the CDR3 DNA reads TGTGCCAGCAGCTTTCGAGACACTGAAGCTTTCTTT. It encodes CASSFRDTEAFF.

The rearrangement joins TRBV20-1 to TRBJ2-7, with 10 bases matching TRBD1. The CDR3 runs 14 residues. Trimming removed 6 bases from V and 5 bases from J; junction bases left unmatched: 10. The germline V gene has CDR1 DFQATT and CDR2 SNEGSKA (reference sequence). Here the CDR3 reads CSAHSGQGFHEQYF. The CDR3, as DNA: TGCAGTGCCCACTCGGGACAGGGGTTCCACGAGCAGTACTTC.

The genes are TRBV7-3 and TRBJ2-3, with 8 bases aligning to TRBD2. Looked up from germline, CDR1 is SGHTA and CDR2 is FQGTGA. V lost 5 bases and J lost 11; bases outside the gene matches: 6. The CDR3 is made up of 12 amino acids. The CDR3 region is CASSAPGGKQYF. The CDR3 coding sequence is TGTGCCAGCAGCGCCCCGGGAGGGAAGCAGTATTTT.

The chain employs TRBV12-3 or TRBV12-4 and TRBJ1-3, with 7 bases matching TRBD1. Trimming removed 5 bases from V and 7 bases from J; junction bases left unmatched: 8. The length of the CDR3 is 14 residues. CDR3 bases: TGTGCCAGCAGTGCACGGACAGGCCGGAACACCATATATTTT. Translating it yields CASSARTGRNTIYF.

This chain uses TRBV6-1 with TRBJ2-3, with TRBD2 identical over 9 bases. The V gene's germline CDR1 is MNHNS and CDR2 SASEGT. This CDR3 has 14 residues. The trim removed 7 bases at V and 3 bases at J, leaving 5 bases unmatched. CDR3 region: CASKSSGGTDTQYF. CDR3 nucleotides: TGTGCCAGCAAGTCCAGCGGGGGGACAGATACGCAGTATTTT.

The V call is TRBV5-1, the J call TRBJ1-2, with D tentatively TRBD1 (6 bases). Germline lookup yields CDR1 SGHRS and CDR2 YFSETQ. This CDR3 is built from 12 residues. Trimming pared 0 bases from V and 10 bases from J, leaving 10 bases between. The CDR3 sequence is CASSLDREPYTF. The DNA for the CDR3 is TGCGCCAGCAGCTTGGACAGGGAACCCTACACCTTC.

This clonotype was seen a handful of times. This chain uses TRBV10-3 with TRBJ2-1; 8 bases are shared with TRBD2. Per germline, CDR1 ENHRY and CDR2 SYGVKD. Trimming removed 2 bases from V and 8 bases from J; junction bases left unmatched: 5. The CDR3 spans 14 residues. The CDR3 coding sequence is TGTGCCATCAGTGAGCGGCGGGAGGAGTATGAGCAGTTCTTC. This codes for CAISERREEYEQFF.

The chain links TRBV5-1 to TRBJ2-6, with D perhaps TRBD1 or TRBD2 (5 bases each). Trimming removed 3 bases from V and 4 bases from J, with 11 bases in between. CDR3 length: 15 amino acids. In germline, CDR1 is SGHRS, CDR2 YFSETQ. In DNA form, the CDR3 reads TGCGCCAGCAGCTCGGGGCACCCCGGGGCCAACGTCCTGACTTTC. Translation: CASSSGHPGANVLTF.

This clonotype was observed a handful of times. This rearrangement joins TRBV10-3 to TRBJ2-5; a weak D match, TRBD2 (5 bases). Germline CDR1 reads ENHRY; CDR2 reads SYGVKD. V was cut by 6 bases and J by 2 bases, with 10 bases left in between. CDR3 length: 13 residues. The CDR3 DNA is TGTGCCATCAGACCGGACTTTCAAGAGACCCAGTACTTC. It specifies CAIRPDFQETQYF.

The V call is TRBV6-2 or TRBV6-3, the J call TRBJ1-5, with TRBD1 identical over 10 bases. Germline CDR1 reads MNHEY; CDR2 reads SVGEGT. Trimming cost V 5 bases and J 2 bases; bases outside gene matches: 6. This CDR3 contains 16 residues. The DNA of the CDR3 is TGTGCCAGCAGTCTTATTGGGACAGGGGGCAATCAGCCCCAGCATTTT. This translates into CASSLIGTGGNQPQHF.

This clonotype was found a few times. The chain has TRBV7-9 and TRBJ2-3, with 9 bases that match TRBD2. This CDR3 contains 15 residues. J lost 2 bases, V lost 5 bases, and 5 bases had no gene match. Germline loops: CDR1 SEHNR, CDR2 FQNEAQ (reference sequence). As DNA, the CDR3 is TGTGCCAGCAGCCCGAGCGGGGGGAACACAGATACGCAGTATTTT. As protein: CASSPSGGNTDTQYF.

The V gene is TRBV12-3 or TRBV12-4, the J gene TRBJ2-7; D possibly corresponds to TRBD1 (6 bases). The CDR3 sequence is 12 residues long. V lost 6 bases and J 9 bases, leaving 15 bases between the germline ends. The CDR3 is CASSQRQVLQYF. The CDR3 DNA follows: TGTGCCAGCAGCCAACGACAGGTCTTGCAGTACTTC.

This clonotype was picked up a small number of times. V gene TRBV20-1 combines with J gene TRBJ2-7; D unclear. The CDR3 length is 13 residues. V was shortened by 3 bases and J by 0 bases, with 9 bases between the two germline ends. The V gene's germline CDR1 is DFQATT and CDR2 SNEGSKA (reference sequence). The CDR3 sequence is CSARAFRSYEQYF. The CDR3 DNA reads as TGCAGTGCTAGGGCCTTTCGCTCCTACGAGCAGTACTTC.

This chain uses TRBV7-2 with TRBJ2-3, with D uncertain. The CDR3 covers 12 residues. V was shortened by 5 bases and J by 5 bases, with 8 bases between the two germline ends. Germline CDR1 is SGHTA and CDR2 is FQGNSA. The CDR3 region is CASSPGRDTQYF. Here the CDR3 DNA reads TGTGCCAGCAGCCCCGGACGAGATACGCAGTATTTT.

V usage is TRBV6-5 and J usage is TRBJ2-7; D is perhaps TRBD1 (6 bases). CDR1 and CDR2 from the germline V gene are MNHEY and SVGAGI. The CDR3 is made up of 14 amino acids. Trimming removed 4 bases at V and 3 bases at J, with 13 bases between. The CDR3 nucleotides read TGTGCCAGCAGTTCGGACAGCTCCAGCTACGAGCAGTACTTC. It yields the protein CASSSDSSSYEQYF.

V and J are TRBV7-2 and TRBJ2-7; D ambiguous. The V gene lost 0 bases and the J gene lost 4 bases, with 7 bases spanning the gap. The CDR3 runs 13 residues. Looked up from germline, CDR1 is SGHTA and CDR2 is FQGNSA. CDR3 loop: CASSLAVEYEQYF. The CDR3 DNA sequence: TGTGCCAGCAGCTTAGCGGTAGAGTACGAGCAGTACTTC.

The CDR3 DNA sequence: TGCGCCAGCAGCTTGGGACGGAATCAGTTCTTC. Its protein is CASSLGRNQFF. V usage is TRBV5-1 and J usage is TRBJ2-1; D call uncertain. V dropped 0 bases and J dropped 13 bases, with 8 bases sitting between them. The CDR3 is made up of 11 amino acids. Germline CDR1 SGHRS, CDR2 YFSETQ.

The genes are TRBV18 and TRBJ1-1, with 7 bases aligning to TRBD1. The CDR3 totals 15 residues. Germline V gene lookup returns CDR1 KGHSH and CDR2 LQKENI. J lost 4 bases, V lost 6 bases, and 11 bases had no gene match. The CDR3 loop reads CASSIQGGEGTEAFF. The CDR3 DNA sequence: TGTGCCAGCTCCATTCAGGGGGGCGAGGGCACTGAAGCTTTCTTT.